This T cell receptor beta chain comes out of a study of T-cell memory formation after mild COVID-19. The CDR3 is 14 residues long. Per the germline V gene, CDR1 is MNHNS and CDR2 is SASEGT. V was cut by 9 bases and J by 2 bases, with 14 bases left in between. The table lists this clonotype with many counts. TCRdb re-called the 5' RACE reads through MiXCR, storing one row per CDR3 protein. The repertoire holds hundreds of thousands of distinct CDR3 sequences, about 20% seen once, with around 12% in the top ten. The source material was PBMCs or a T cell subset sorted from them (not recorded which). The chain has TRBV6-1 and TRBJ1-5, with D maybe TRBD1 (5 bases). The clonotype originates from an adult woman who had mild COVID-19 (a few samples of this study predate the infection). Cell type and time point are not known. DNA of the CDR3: TGTGCCAGTCAGGCTCTGGGGGGCAATCAGCCCCAGCATTTT. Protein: CASQALGGNQPQHF.